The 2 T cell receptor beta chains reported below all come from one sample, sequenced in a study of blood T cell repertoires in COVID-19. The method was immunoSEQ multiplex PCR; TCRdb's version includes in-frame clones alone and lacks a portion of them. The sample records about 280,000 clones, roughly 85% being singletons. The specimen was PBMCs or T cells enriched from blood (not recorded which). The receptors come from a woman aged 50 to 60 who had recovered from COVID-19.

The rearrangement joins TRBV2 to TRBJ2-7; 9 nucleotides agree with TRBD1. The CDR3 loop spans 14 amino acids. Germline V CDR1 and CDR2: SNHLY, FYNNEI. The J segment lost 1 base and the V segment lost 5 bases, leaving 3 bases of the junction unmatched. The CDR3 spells CASSTGQGSYEQYF. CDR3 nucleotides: TGTGCCAGCAGTACAGGACAGGGGTCCTACGAGCAGTACTTC.

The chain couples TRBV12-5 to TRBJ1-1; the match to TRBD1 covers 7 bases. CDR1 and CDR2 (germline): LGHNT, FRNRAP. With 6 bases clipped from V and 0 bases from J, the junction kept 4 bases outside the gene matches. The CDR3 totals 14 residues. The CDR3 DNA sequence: TGTGCTAGTGGGCCAGGGGGTTTGAACACTGAAGCTTTCTTT. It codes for CASGPGGLNTEAFF. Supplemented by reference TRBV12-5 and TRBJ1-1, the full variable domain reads DARVTQTPRHKVTEMGQEVTMRCQPILGHNTVFWYRQTMMQGLELLAYFRNRAPLDDSGMPKDRFSAEMPDATLATLKIQPSEPRDSAVYFCASGPGGLNTEAFFGQGTRLTVV.